This T cell receptor beta chain was sequenced in a study of OX40 agonist ivuxolimab in advanced cancers. Study-wide background: Patients received ivuxolimab, an agonistic anti-OX40 (CD134) antibody. Every 2 weeks, patients received ivuxolimab intravenously, dosed at 0.01 to 10 mg/kg. Study outcomes and limitations: Mean expanded clone counts were higher in CD8+ than CD4+ T cells.

This clone was seen a handful of times. Its target is not known. The data were produced by immunoSEQ multiplex PCR, yet TCRdb's version contains in-frame clones alone and is incomplete. The data show roughly 70,000 clones, 75% to 90% seen once. The junction had 18 bases not matched to a gene; V was cut back by 1 base and J by 0 bases. In germline, CDR1 is GTSNPN, CDR2 SVGIG (reference sequence). CDR3 length equals 21 residues. Here the sequenced sample was CD4+ or CD8+ T cells sorted from blood, taken in a trial of the OX40 agonist ivuxolimab. The receptor was isolated from an adult with an advanced solid tumor such as melanoma, head and neck, liver or kidney cancer. The rearrangement uses TRBV30 and TRBJ2-6; 7 bases fit TRBD1. This chain's CDR3 is CAWSGGRNRDRDFSGANVLTF. Here the CDR3 DNA reads TGTGCCTGGAGTGGGGGGCGCAATCGGGACAGAGACTTCTCTGGGGCCAACGTCCTGACTTTC.